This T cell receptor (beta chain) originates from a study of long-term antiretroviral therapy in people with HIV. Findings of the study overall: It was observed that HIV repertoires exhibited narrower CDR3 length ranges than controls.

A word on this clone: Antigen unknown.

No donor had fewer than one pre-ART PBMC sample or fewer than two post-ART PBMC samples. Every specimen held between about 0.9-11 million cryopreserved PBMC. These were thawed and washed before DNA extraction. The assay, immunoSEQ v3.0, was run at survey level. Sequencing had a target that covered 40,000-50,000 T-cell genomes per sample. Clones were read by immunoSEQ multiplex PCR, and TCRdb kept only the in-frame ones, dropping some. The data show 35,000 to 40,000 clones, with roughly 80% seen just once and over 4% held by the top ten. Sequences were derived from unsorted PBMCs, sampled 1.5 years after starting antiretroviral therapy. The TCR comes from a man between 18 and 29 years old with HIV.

The CDR3 reads CASSFDGNTEAFF. The CDR3 DNA is TGTGCCAGCAGCTTTGACGGGAACACTGAAGCTTTCTTT. The V gene is TRBV7-9, the J gene TRBJ1-1, with D hard to call. This CDR3 comprises 13 residues. Germline V gene sequence: CDR1 SEHNR, CDR2 FQNEAQ (reference sequence). Trimming left V 3 bases short and J 1 base short, with 6 bases between. Supplemented by reference TRBV7-9 and TRBJ1-1, the full variable domain reads DTGVSQNPRHKITKRGQNVTFRCDPISEHNRLYWYRQTLGQGPEFLTYFQNEAQLEKSRLLSDRFSAERPKGSFSTLEIQRTEQGDSAMYLCASSFDGNTEAFFGQGTRLTVV.